The 23 T cell receptor beta chains presented below share a single source sample, sequenced in a study of cytomegalovirus exposure and HLA in healthy donors. The PCR used 60 Vbeta and 13 Jbeta primers. The method was immunoSEQ multiplex PCR; TCRdb's version includes in-frame clones alone and lacks a portion of them. Found here are roughly 140,000 clones, about four fifths of them singletons; the top ten hold about 2.5%. Sequenced input: PBMCs. The source is a woman younger than 35 in good health and CMV-seropositive.

CDR3 residues: CASSPNPEATYEQYF. CDR3 coding DNA: TGTGCCAGCAGCCCCAACCCGGAGGCGACCTACGAGCAGTACTTC. This sequence joins TRBV13 and TRBJ2-7; a weak D match, TRBD2 (5 bases). The CDR3 sequence is 15 residues long. The germline V and J ends were trimmed by 5 bases and 2 bases, with 16 bases remaining between them. Germline CDR1 PRHDT, CDR2 FYEKMQ (reference sequence).

The chain combines TRBV6-1 with TRBJ1-2; D uncertain. Trimming shortened V by 4 bases and J by 4 bases, and 10 bases separated the two germline ends. Germline CDR1 and CDR2: MNHNS and SASEGT. The CDR3 spans 13 residues. Here the CDR3 reads CASSANSLYGYTF. The CDR3 DNA is TGTGCCAGCAGTGCGAACAGTCTCTATGGCTACACCTTC.

J is TRBJ2-2 and V is TRBV19; weak D call: TRBD1 (6 bases). The V end was cut by 6 bases, the J end by 8 bases, with 10 bases between. CDR3 length equals 12 residues. Germline-derived CDR1 and CDR2 are LNHDA and SQIVND (reference sequence). CDR3 sequence: CASSPTGGELFF. In DNA form, the CDR3 reads TGTGCCAGTAGCCCGACAGGTGGGGAGCTGTTTTTT. The whole variable domain, remainder taken from reference TRBV19 and TRBJ2-2, is DGGITQSPKYLFRKEGQNVTLSCEQNLNHDAMYWYRQDPGQGLRLIYYSQIVNDFQKGDIAEGYSVSREKKESFPLTVTSAQKNPTAFYLCASSPTGGELFFGEGSRLTVL.

The chain joins TRBV27 to TRBJ1-2; D gene uncertain. The CDR3 extends over 14 amino acids. V was pared by 6 bases and J by 2 bases, with 13 bases between. Germline assignment: CDR1 MNHEY and CDR2 SMNVEV (reference sequence). The CDR3 DNA follows: TGTGCCAGCAGACCGCTTGCGGGAAACTATGGCTACACCTTC. Translating gives CASRPLAGNYGYTF.

J is TRBJ1-4 and V is TRBV2; TRBD1 matches 7 bases. Trimming cost V 6 bases and J 8 bases; bases outside gene matches: 9. In germline, CDR1 is SNHLY, CDR2 FYNNEI. The CDR3 has 14 amino acids. The CDR3 sequence: CASSERVTGEKLFF. The DNA for the CDR3 is TGTGCCAGCAGCGAGAGGGTGACAGGGGAAAAACTGTTTTTT.

The gene calls are TRBV27 and TRBJ2-7; 9 bases are a match to TRBD1. Germline trimming cut 5 bases from V and 0 bases from J; bases unmatched to any gene: 2. Germline values: CDR1 MNHEY, CDR2 SMNVEV (reference sequence). CDR3 length: 14 amino acids. CDR3 in DNA: TGTGCCAGCAGTGTGACAGGGGGCTCCTACGAGCAGTACTTC. It translates to CASSVTGGSYEQYF.

The chain has TRBV6-5 and TRBJ2-3; the D gene is possibly TRBD2 (6 bases). Germline CDR1 and CDR2: MNHEY and SVGAGI. The V and J ends lost 6 bases and 6 bases respectively, with 13 bases between them. This CDR3 is 13 amino acids long. The CDR3 sequence is CASSRLVRDTQYF. CDR3 nucleotides: TGTGCCAGCAGCCGACTAGTGAGGGATACGCAGTATTTT.

Only a few counts were recorded for this clone. This rearrangement joins TRBV18 to TRBJ1-3; TRBD1 matches at 7 bases. V lost 5 bases and J lost 2; bases outside the gene matches: 9. In germline, CDR1 is KGHSH, CDR2 LQKENI. The CDR3 loop spans 16 amino acids. The CDR3 protein is CASSTRDRSTGNTIYF. CDR3 bases: TGTGCCAGCTCAACTAGGGACAGATCCACTGGAAACACCATATATTTT.

The chain has TRBV5-1 and TRBJ2-1; tentative D call: TRBD2 (5 bases). The CDR3 loop spans 16 amino acids. V was pared by 3 bases and J by 3 bases, with 16 bases between. The germline CDR1 and CDR2 sequences are SGHRS and YFSETQ. CDR3 sequence: CASSWITSSGYNEQFF. The CDR3, as DNA: TGCGCCAGCAGCTGGATTACTAGTTCTGGCTACAATGAGCAGTTCTTC.

The chain carries TRBV18 and TRBJ1-6; the match to TRBD1 covers 7 bases. The CDR3 covers 16 residues. Trimming removed 3 bases from V and 7 bases from J; junction bases left unmatched: 9. From germline, CDR1 is KGHSH and CDR2 LQKENI. CDR3 sequence: CASSPRDRVANSPLHF. CDR3 DNA: TGTGCCAGCTCACCGCGCGACAGGGTGGCGAATTCACCCCTCCACTTT.

This clone has a handful of counts. The chain uses TRBV27 and TRBJ2-7, with 9 nucleotides matching TRBD1. CDR3 length: 16 amino acids. Germline V CDR1 and CDR2: MNHEY, SMNVEV (reference sequence). Trimming took 4 bases from V and 0 from J; bases not matched to a gene: 7. Written as DNA, the CDR3 is TGTGCCAGCAGTTCTTACGGACAGGGGCGCTCCTACGAGCAGTACTTC. Its translation is CASSSYGQGRSYEQYF.

This chain links TRBV6-1 with TRBJ1-3; 9 bases line up with TRBD1. Germline CDR1 and CDR2: MNHNS and SASEGT. J gave up 4 bases and V 5 bases, and 6 bases lay outside the gene matches. There are 15 residues in the CDR3. CDR3 loop: CASSPDRGSGNTIYF. CDR3 DNA: TGTGCCAGCAGTCCGGACAGGGGATCAGGAAACACCATATATTTT.

The gene calls are TRBV4-1 and TRBJ2-7; no clear D. Per germline, CDR1 MGHRA and CDR2 YSYEKL. Trimming removed 1 base from V and 5 bases from J, with 21 bases in between. The CDR3 totals 17 residues. CDR3 protein: CASSQGGPWQAINEQYF. DNA of the CDR3: TGCGCCAGCAGCCAAGGTGGCCCCTGGCAGGCGATCAACGAGCAGTACTTC.

In its sample, this clone was seen a few times. The chain is built from TRBV2 and TRBJ2-7, with D perhaps matching TRBD1 (6 bases). The CDR3 length is 15 residues. Trimming pared 6 bases from V and 1 base from J, leaving 16 bases between. From germline, CDR1 is SNHLY and CDR2 FYNNEI. This CDR3 is CASRKSGALSYEQYF. The CDR3 DNA is TGTGCCAGCAGGAAGTCAGGGGCGTTGTCCTACGAGCAGTACTTC.

This sequence joins TRBV6-4 and TRBJ2-3; TRBD1 matches 10 bases. From germline, CDR1 is MRHNA and CDR2 SNTAGT. V shed 0 bases, J shed 4 bases, and the junction held 4 bases outside the gene matches. CDR3 length equals 16 residues. Here the CDR3 reads CASSDSGGTGADTQYF. The CDR3 region has the DNA TGTGCCAGCAGTGACTCGGGAGGGACAGGGGCAGATACGCAGTATTTT.

This chain joins TRBV5-1 and TRBJ2-7, with 8 bases aligning to TRBD1. The CDR3 covers 15 residues. The germline V gene has CDR1 SGHRS and CDR2 YFSETQ. Trimming took 4 bases from V and 3 from J; bases not matched to a gene: 9. In DNA form, the CDR3 reads TGCGCCAGCAGCAAGGGACAGGATGCCATCTACGAGCAGTACTTC. Encoded protein: CASSKGQDAIYEQYF.

The rearrangement uses TRBV10-3 and TRBJ1-5; a possible D gene is TRBD1 (5 bases). This CDR3 has 15 residues. Germline loops: CDR1 ENHRY, CDR2 SYGVKD. V shed 1 base and J shed 0 bases, with 7 bases lying between them. The CDR3 here is CAISELQGSNQPQHF. The DNA for the CDR3 is TGTGCCATCAGTGAGTTGCAGGGTAGCAATCAGCCCCAGCATTTT.

This chain uses TRBV5-6 with TRBJ1-1; 7 bases match TRBD1. CDR1 SGHDT and CDR2 YYEEEE come from the germline V gene. The CDR3 contains 13 residues. Unmatched junction bases numbered 11, after V lost 4 bases and J lost 11 bases. This CDR3 reads CASSKSTGEVAFF. The CDR3 DNA follows: TGTGCCAGCAGCAAATCCACAGGGGAGGTTGCTTTCTTT.

The rearrangement joins TRBV6-5 to TRBJ2-1; maybe TRBD2 (5 bases). Germline CDR1 and CDR2: MNHEY and SVGAGI. Trimming stripped 5 bases from V and 8 bases from J, with 13 bases between. The CDR3 totals 13 residues. The CDR3 DNA is TGTGCCAGCAGTAAAGGACTGATCGATGAGCAGTTCTTC. This encodes CASSKGLIDEQFF.

The chain recombines TRBV28 with TRBJ2-2; D is possibly TRBD2 (7 bases). V was clipped by 5 bases and J by 6 bases, with 19 bases between them. There are 16 residues in the CDR3. CDR1 is MDHEN and CDR2 is SYDVKM in the germline V gene. This CDR3 is CASSIEGGAGPGELFF. The DNA of the CDR3 is TGTGCCAGCAGTATAGAGGGGGGGGCCGGGCCCGGGGAGCTGTTTTTT.

The genes are TRBV13 and TRBJ2-4; possible D gene TRBD2, 6 bases. The CDR3 is 14 residues long. V was trimmed by 5 bases and J by 2 bases, leaving 10 bases between them. Germline V lookup: CDR1 PRHDT, CDR2 FYEKMQ (reference sequence). The CDR3 region is CASSPRGTKNIQYF. Here the CDR3 DNA reads TGTGCCAGCAGCCCCCGGGGGACCAAAAACATTCAGTACTTC.

CDR3 nucleotide sequence: TGTGCCAGCAGTGAGGGGGACAGGGTCACCGGGGAGCTGTTTTTT. Translating gives CASSEGDRVTGELFF. The V call is TRBV2, the J call TRBJ2-2; 9 bases map to TRBD1. This CDR3 contains 15 residues. Trimming cost V 3 bases and J 4 bases; bases outside gene matches: 3. CDR1 and CDR2 (germline): SNHLY, FYNNEI.

The chain is built from TRBV5-6 and TRBJ2-5; D remains ambiguous. This CDR3 is 12 amino acids long. V lost 1 base to trimming and J lost 4 bases, with 5 bases between them. Germline CDR1 SGHDT, CDR2 YYEEEE. As DNA, the CDR3 is TGTGCCAGCAGCTTGTATATAGAGACCCAGTACTTC. Its translation: CASSLYIETQYF. Complete variable domain (other parts from reference TRBV5-6 and TRBJ2-5): DAGVTQSPTHLIKTRGQQVTLRCSPKSGHDTVSWYQQALGQGPQFIFQYYEEEERQRGNFPDRFSGHQFPNYSSELNVNALLLGDSALYLCASSLYIETQYFGPGTRLLVL.